A selection of T cell receptor beta chains follows, all from one sample in a study of blood T cell repertoires in COVID-19. Repertoires were generated with immunoSEQ multiplex PCR, while TCRdb's copy carries only in-frame clones and drops some. The sample consists of around 60,000 clones, around 77% of them appearing once. The source material was peripheral blood. The source is a man aged 80 or over with active or convalescent COVID-19. The CDR3 runs from the conserved cysteine through the conserved F or W. D genes are given only for firm matches. The size of a clone is reported for some rows only, either as once, few or many, or as a class for expanded clones.

abundance	len	j_gene	d_gene	v_gene	CDR3aa	CDR3nt
once	15	TRBJ2-7	TRBD1	TRBV9	CASSKGASTDYEQYF	TGTGCCAGCAGCAAGGGGGCTTCTACTGATTACGAGCAGTACTTC
NA	15	TRBJ1-2	NA	TRBV19	CASSMAGQPNDGYTF	TGTGCCAGTAGTATGGCTGGGCAGCCCAACGATGGCTACACCTTC
once	13	TRBJ1-6	NA	TRBV4-1	CASSHRILSPLHF	TGCGCCAGCAGCCACAGGATACTTTCACCCCTCCACTTT
NA	13	TRBJ2-5	NA	TRBV4-1	CASSWTDQETQYF	TGCGCCAGCAGCTGGACTGACCAAGAGACCCAGTACTTC
few	15	TRBJ2-6	NA	TRBV28	CASSPISSGANVLTF	TGTGCCAGCAGCCCTATTAGCTCTGGGGCCAACGTCCTGACTTTC
NA	15	TRBJ1-6	TRBD1	TRBV27	CASSPLDRNNSPLHF	TGTGCCAGCAGTCCACTGGACAGGAATAATTCACCCCTCCACTTT
NA	14	TRBJ1-2	TRBD1	TRBV19	CASRRSGTGRGYTF	TGTGCCAGTAGGCGTTCCGGGACAGGGAGAGGCTACACCTTC
NA	15	TRBJ2-7	NA	TRBV12-2	CASRRPRQGALVQYF	TGTGCAAGTCGCAGACCTAGACAGGGGGCACTGGTGCAGTACTTC
NA	16	TRBJ2-7	TRBD2	TRBV7-8	CASSLGGGPGNYEQYF	TGTGCCAGCAGCTTGGGGGGGGGACCGGGGAACTACGAGCAGTACTTC
NA	14	TRBJ1-5	NA	TRBV24-1	CATSDLQGHQPQHF	TGTGCCACCAGTGACTTACAGGGCCACCAGCCCCAGCATTTT
NA	12	TRBJ2-2	NA	TRBV7-9	CASSNSVGELFF	TGTGCCAGCAGTAACTCCGTCGGGGAGCTGTTTTTT
NA	15	TRBJ1-1	TRBD1	TRBV6-5	CASKPFRDRDSEAFF	TGTGCCAGCAAACCATTCCGGGACAGGGATTCTGAAGCTTTCTTT
few	12	TRBJ2-7	NA	TRBV20-1	CSASLQVNEQYF	TGCAGTGCTAGTCTTCAGGTAAACGAGCAGTACTTC
NA	15	TRBJ2-7	TRBD2	TRBV5-1	CASSPGGTQQYEQYF	TGCGCCAGCAGCCCGGGGGGGACGCAGCAATACGAGCAGTACTTC
NA	14	TRBJ2-7	NA	TRBV6-1	CASSDTTGLYEQYF	TGTGCCAGCAGTGATACTACAGGGCTCTACGAGCAGTACTTC
NA	13	TRBJ1-2	NA	TRBV28	CASSLLWQSGNTF	TGTGCCAGCAGTTTGTTGTGGCAATCGGGGAACACCTTC
many	15	TRBJ1-1	TRBD1	TRBV30	CAWSVLGQGGFEAFF	TGTGCCTGGAGTGTACTTGGGCAGGGGGGATTTGAAGCTTTCTTT
once	14	TRBJ2-7	TRBD2	TRBV6-5	CASRALAGGREQYF	TGTGCCAGCAGAGCCCTAGCGGGGGGGCGGGAGCAGTACTTC
NA	17	TRBJ2-5	NA	TRBV19	CASSMSRDPPDGKTQYF	TGTGCCAGTAGTATGAGTAGAGATCCCCCCGACGGGAAGACCCAGTACTTC
medium-sized	13	TRBJ1-2	NA	TRBV6-6	CATRDLTNYGYTF	TGTGCCACTCGCGACTTGACGAACTATGGCTACACCTTC
NA	13	TRBJ1-2	TRBD1	TRBV5-1	CASSSQGEGGYTF	TGCGCCAGCAGCTCACAGGGGGAGGGTGGCTACACCTTC
NA	17	TRBJ2-1	TRBD1	TRBV7-9	CASSLAGQTNLRNEQFF	TGTGCCAGCAGCTTAGCGGGACAGACTAATCTAAGAAATGAGCAGTTCTTC
NA	17	TRBJ1-1	TRBD1	TRBV4-1	CASSQVHIRQGNTEAFF	TGCGCCAGCAGCCAAGTCCATATTCGACAGGGGAACACTGAAGCTTTCTTT
few	15	TRBJ2-1	NA	TRBV3-1/TRBV3-2	CASSSAPSAYNEQFF	TGTGCCAGCAGTTCAGCGCCTAGCGCCTACAATGAGCAGTTCTTC
NA	14	TRBJ1-6	NA	TRBV30	CAWDSKYYNSPLHF	TGTGCCTGGGACAGCAAGTATTATAATTCACCCCTCCACTTT
NA	15	TRBJ2-1	TRBD2	TRBV7-8	CASSRSGRGYNEQFF	TGTGCCAGCAGCCGAAGCGGGAGAGGATACAATGAGCAGTTCTTC
few	19	TRBJ2-4	TRBD2	TRBV3-1/TRBV3-2	CASSQISGGIPLAKNIQYF	TGTGCCAGCAGCCAGATCAGCGGGGGGATTCCACTAGCCAAAAACATTCAGTACTTC
NA	19	TRBJ1-1	TRBD1	TRBV5-4	CASSFRGRVGGVLSTEAFF	TGTGCCAGCAGCTTTAGGGGGCGCGTGGGTGGTGTTCTAAGCACTGAAGCTTTCTTT
few	13	TRBJ1-2	TRBD1	TRBV6-5	CASSPGQTNGYTF	TGTGCCAGCAGCCCGGGACAGACTAATGGCTACACCTTC
NA	14	TRBJ2-7	TRBD1	TRBV5-1	CASSPIQGDYEQYF	TGCGCCAGCAGCCCAATACAGGGGGACTACGAGCAGTACTTC
few	17	TRBJ2-5	TRBD2	TRBV28	CASSFPALTSGQETQYF	TGTGCCAGCAGTTTCCCCGCCCTTACTAGCGGCCAAGAGACCCAGTACTTC
NA	13	TRBJ2-7	NA	TRBV5-1	CASKGGTFYEQYF	TGCGCCAGCAAGGGGGGGACATTTTACGAGCAGTACTTC